This is a list of T cell receptor beta chains from one sample in a study of cytomegalovirus exposure and HLA in healthy donors. Measured with immunoSEQ multiplex PCR; TCRdb has only the in-frame clones, and not every one. The sample yields over 150,000 clones, under 85% seen once. Material: PBMCs. The origin of the receptors is a young man in good health and CMV-seronegative. The CDR3 runs from the conserved cysteine through the conserved F or W. A D gene is named only where the DNA matches it firmly. Size tells how often a clone was seen (once, few, many) or the class of an expanded clone, and some rows leave it out.

clone size: NA
D gene: TRBD1
J gene: TRBJ2-1
V gene: TRBV4-1
CDR3 protein: CASSQGTGSYNEQFF
CDR3 DNA: TGCGCCAGCAGCCAGGGGACAGGGTCCTACAATGAGCAGTTCTTC

clone size: few
D gene: TRBD1
J gene: TRBJ2-2
V gene: TRBV27
CDR3 protein: CASSFSGQGGGELFF
CDR3 DNA: TGTGCCAGCAGTTTTTCTGGACAGGGAGGAGGGGAGCTGTTTTTT

clone size: NA
D gene: NA
J gene: TRBJ1-1
V gene: TRBV6-1
CDR3 protein: CASSKGVEGGTEAFF
CDR3 DNA: TGTGCCAGCAGTAAAGGGGTGGAGGGTGGGACTGAAGCTTTCTTT

clone size: NA
D gene: NA
J gene: TRBJ2-5
V gene: TRBV7-9
CDR3 protein: CASRGDPAGTQYF
CDR3 DNA: TGTGCCAGCAGGGGGGACCCAGCGGGGACCCAGTACTTC

clone size: NA
D gene: NA
J gene: TRBJ1-1
V gene: TRBV4-1
CDR3 protein: CASSQDIRVNTEAFF
CDR3 DNA: TGCGCCAGCAGCCAAGACATCCGGGTGAACACTGAAGCTTTCTTT

clone size: NA
D gene: TRBD1
J gene: TRBJ2-1
V gene: TRBV10-2
CDR3 protein: CASSPQGARYNEQFF
CDR3 DNA: TGCGCCAGCAGCCCACAGGGGGCTCGTTACAATGAGCAGTTCTTC

clone size: NA
D gene: NA
J gene: TRBJ1-2
V gene: TRBV4-1
CDR3 protein: CASSQDAGDTYTF
CDR3 DNA: TGCGCCAGCAGCCAAGATGCGGGCGATACCTACACCTTC

clone size: NA
D gene: NA
J gene: TRBJ2-1
V gene: TRBV4-2
CDR3 protein: CASSQDQNEQFF
CDR3 DNA: TGTGCCAGCAGCCAAGATCAGAATGAGCAGTTCTTC

clone size: NA
D gene: NA
J gene: TRBJ2-7
V gene: TRBV7-3
CDR3 protein: CASSRDRGTEQYF
CDR3 DNA: TGTGCCAGCAGCCGGGATAGGGGGACCGAGCAGTACTTC

clone size: once
D gene: TRBD2
J gene: TRBJ2-3
V gene: TRBV7-9
CDR3 protein: CASSSPSGDTQYF
CDR3 DNA: TGTGCCAGCAGCTCCCCTAGCGGAGATACGCAGTATTTT

clone size: NA
D gene: NA
J gene: TRBJ1-1
V gene: TRBV9
CDR3 protein: CASSLSSKKRAEAFF
CDR3 DNA: TGTGCCAGCAGCTTATCTTCCAAGAAGCGAGCTGAAGCTTTCTTT

clone size: NA
D gene: NA
J gene: TRBJ2-1
V gene: TRBV7-9
CDR3 protein: CASSPLRDTSSYNEQFF
CDR3 DNA: TGTGCCAGCAGCCCCCTCCGGGACACTAGCTCCTACAATGAGCAGTTCTTC

clone size: NA
D gene: NA
J gene: TRBJ2-7
V gene: TRBV6-1
CDR3 protein: CASSELGGVFYEQYF
CDR3 DNA: TGTGCCAGCAGTGAACTGGGAGGAGTCTTCTACGAGCAGTACTTC

clone size: NA
D gene: NA
J gene: TRBJ2-7
V gene: TRBV18
CDR3 protein: CASSPSSYEQYF
CDR3 DNA: TGTGCCAGCTCTCCTAGCTCCTACGAGCAGTACTTC

clone size: NA
D gene: TRBD1
J gene: TRBJ1-3
V gene: TRBV7-6
CDR3 protein: CASSRQIPGQGVGGNTIYF
CDR3 DNA: TGTGCCAGCAGCCGACAAATCCCGGGACAGGGAGTGGGTGGAAACACCATATATTTT

clone size: NA
D gene: NA
J gene: TRBJ2-3
V gene: TRBV5-1
CDR3 protein: CASRHGTDTQYF
CDR3 DNA: TGCGCCAGCAGACACGGCACAGATACGCAGTATTTT

clone size: NA
D gene: NA
J gene: TRBJ2-5
V gene: TRBV5-6
CDR3 protein: CASSSTGPQETQYF
CDR3 DNA: TGTGCCAGCAGCTCTACAGGGCCACAAGAGACCCAGTACTTC

clone size: NA
D gene: NA
J gene: TRBJ2-7
V gene: TRBV7-9
CDR3 protein: CASSPTPSREQYF
CDR3 DNA: TGTGCCAGCAGCCCCACCCCATCCAGAGAGCAGTACTTC

clone size: NA
D gene: NA
J gene: TRBJ1-1
V gene: TRBV10-2
CDR3 protein: CASRDSIMNTEAFF
CDR3 DNA: TGCGCCAGCAGGGACAGCATAATGAACACTGAAGCTTTCTTT

clone size: NA
D gene: NA
J gene: TRBJ2-1
V gene: TRBV21-1
CDR3 protein: CASSRTSGGQSSSYNEQFF
CDR3 DNA: TGTGCCAGCAGCAGGACTAGCGGGGGCCAAAGTTCGAGCTACAATGAGCAGTTCTTC

clone size: NA
D gene: TRBD2
J gene: TRBJ2-3
V gene: TRBV6-1
CDR3 protein: CASGSGGSTDTQYF
CDR3 DNA: TGTGCCAGCGGTAGCGGGGGGAGCACAGATACGCAGTATTTT

clone size: NA
D gene: NA
J gene: TRBJ1-2
V gene: TRBV27
CDR3 protein: CASMSTVHYGYTF
CDR3 DNA: TGTGCCAGCATGAGCACCGTTCACTATGGCTACACCTTC

clone size: NA
D gene: NA
J gene: TRBJ2-7
V gene: TRBV10-2
CDR3 protein: CASKGGRPYEQYF
CDR3 DNA: TGCGCCAGCAAGGGAGGCCGGCCCTACGAGCAGTACTTC

clone size: few
D gene: NA
J gene: TRBJ2-1
V gene: TRBV2
CDR3 protein: CASSSISGSSYNEQFF
CDR3 DNA: TGTGCCAGCAGCTCCATTAGCGGCAGCTCCTACAATGAGCAGTTCTTC

clone size: NA
D gene: TRBD1
J gene: TRBJ1-2
V gene: TRBV5-1
CDR3 protein: CASSFGQVTPYGYTF
CDR3 DNA: TGCGCCAGCAGCTTCGGACAGGTAACCCCCTATGGCTACACCTTC

clone size: once
D gene: TRBD1
J gene: TRBJ2-7
V gene: TRBV7-9
CDR3 protein: CASSPLQDGTGDEQYF
CDR3 DNA: TGTGCCAGCAGCCCACTACAAGACGGGACAGGGGACGAGCAGTACTTC

clone size: once
D gene: TRBD2
J gene: TRBJ2-3
V gene: TRBV5-8
CDR3 protein: CASSLLAGGSTDTQYF
CDR3 DNA: TGTGCCAGCAGCCTTCTAGCGGGGGGCTCTACAGATACGCAGTATTTT

clone size: NA
D gene: TRBD2
J gene: TRBJ2-4
V gene: TRBV18
CDR3 protein: CASSPPGSGGAKNIQYF
CDR3 DNA: TGTGCCAGCTCACCACCGGGTAGCGGGGGAGCCAAAAACATTCAGTACTTC

clone size: NA
D gene: NA
J gene: TRBJ2-2
V gene: TRBV6-6
CDR3 protein: CATLRQNTGELFF
CDR3 DNA: TGTGCCACCCTAAGACAGAACACCGGGGAGCTGTTTTTT

clone size: NA
D gene: NA
J gene: TRBJ1-4
V gene: TRBV15
CDR3 protein: CATSRGQVGEKLFF
CDR3 DNA: TGTGCCACCAGCAGAGGTCAGGTTGGGGAAAAACTGTTTTTT

clone size: NA
D gene: NA
J gene: TRBJ1-4
V gene: TRBV2
CDR3 protein: CASRGAGEKLFF
CDR3 DNA: TGTGCCAGCAGGGGGGCCGGCGAAAAACTGTTTTTT

clone size: NA
D gene: TRBD2
J gene: TRBJ2-4
V gene: TRBV4-1
CDR3 protein: CASSQDGGGLVKNIQYF
CDR3 DNA: TGCGCCAGCAGCCAAGATGGGGGGGGTTTGGTCAAAAACATTCAGTACTTC

clone size: once
D gene: NA
J gene: TRBJ2-1
V gene: TRBV7-2
CDR3 protein: CASSFDSYNEQFF
CDR3 DNA: TGTGCCAGCAGCTTTGACAGTTACAATGAGCAGTTCTTC

clone size: NA
D gene: NA
J gene: TRBJ2-3
V gene: TRBV2
CDR3 protein: CASPRRGPFDTQYF
CDR3 DNA: TGTGCCAGCCCACGGCGGGGTCCGTTTGATACGCAGTATTTT

clone size: NA
D gene: NA
J gene: TRBJ2-3
V gene: TRBV29-1
CDR3 protein: CSVGDTDPDTQYF
CDR3 DNA: TGCAGCGTTGGGGACACGGATCCAGATACGCAGTATTTT

clone size: NA
D gene: NA
J gene: TRBJ1-5
V gene: TRBV6-5
CDR3 protein: CASSPRGNQPQHF
CDR3 DNA: TGTGCCAGCAGCCCGCGTGGCAATCAGCCCCAGCATTTT

clone size: NA
D gene: TRBD2
J gene: TRBJ2-7
V gene: TRBV7-2
CDR3 protein: CASSATSGSYEQYF
CDR3 DNA: TGTGCCAGCAGCGCTACTAGCGGTAGCTACGAGCAGTACTTC

clone size: NA
D gene: TRBD1
J gene: TRBJ1-4
V gene: TRBV9
CDR3 protein: CASSGQGGRSEKLFF
CDR3 DNA: TGTGCCAGCAGCGGACAGGGAGGAAGGAGTGAAAAACTGTTTTTT

clone size: NA
D gene: NA
J gene: TRBJ2-7
V gene: TRBV7-9
CDR3 protein: CASSSSVSNYEQYF
CDR3 DNA: TGTGCCAGCAGCTCGTCGGTGTCCAACTACGAGCAGTACTTC

clone size: NA
D gene: NA
J gene: TRBJ2-2
V gene: TRBV11-2
CDR3 protein: CASRGLLGLTSTGELFF
CDR3 DNA: TGTGCCAGCAGGGGACTTCTTGGGCTGACGAGCACCGGGGAGCTGTTTTTT

clone size: NA
D gene: NA
J gene: TRBJ2-2
V gene: TRBV27
CDR3 protein: CASSLLVGGLTNTGELFF
CDR3 DNA: TGTGCCAGCAGTTTATTGGTTGGCGGGCTGACTAACACCGGGGAGCTGTTTTTT

clone size: NA
D gene: NA
J gene: TRBJ2-5
V gene: TRBV6-1
CDR3 protein: CASSDFGLQETQYF
CDR3 DNA: TGTGCCAGCAGTGATTTCGGACTACAAGAGACCCAGTACTTC

clone size: NA
D gene: TRBD1
J gene: TRBJ2-1
V gene: TRBV7-9
CDR3 protein: CASSSGTGNRPNNEQFF
CDR3 DNA: TGTGCCAGCAGCTCCGGGACAGGGAACCGACCCAACAATGAGCAGTTCTTC

clone size: NA
D gene: NA
J gene: TRBJ1-5
V gene: TRBV19
CDR3 protein: CASSIDSRDQPQHF
CDR3 DNA: TGTGCCAGTAGTATAGATTCCAGGGATCAGCCCCAGCATTTT

clone size: NA
D gene: NA
J gene: TRBJ1-1
V gene: TRBV4-1
CDR3 protein: CASGVGEDTEAFF
CDR3 DNA: TGCGCCAGCGGGGTGGGGGAGGACACTGAAGCTTTCTTT

clone size: NA
D gene: NA
J gene: TRBJ2-1
V gene: TRBV6-5
CDR3 protein: CASSYGGTEQFF
CDR3 DNA: TGTGCCAGCAGTTACGGAGGGACTGAGCAGTTCTTC

clone size: NA
D gene: TRBD2
J gene: TRBJ2-4
V gene: TRBV28
CDR3 protein: CASSLHLGGVAKNIQYF
CDR3 DNA: TGTGCCAGCAGTTTACATCTCGGGGGGGTGGCCAAAAACATTCAGTACTTC

clone size: once
D gene: NA
J gene: TRBJ2-5
V gene: TRBV7-9
CDR3 protein: CASSSENVEETQYF
CDR3 DNA: TGTGCCAGCAGCTCGGAAAACGTGGAGGAGACCCAGTACTTC

clone size: once
D gene: NA
J gene: TRBJ2-2
V gene: TRBV5-1
CDR3 protein: CASSFGSGAGELFF
CDR3 DNA: TGCGCCAGCAGTTTCGGGAGTGGGGCCGGGGAGCTGTTTTTT

clone size: NA
D gene: NA
J gene: TRBJ1-4
V gene: TRBV6-6
CDR3 protein: CASSWGRQHEKLFF
CDR3 DNA: TGTGCCAGCAGTTGGGGGCGACAGCATGAAAAACTGTTTTTT

clone size: NA
D gene: NA
J gene: TRBJ2-7
V gene: TRBV4-2
CDR3 protein: CASSQEADDYEQYF
CDR3 DNA: TGTGCCAGCAGCCAGGAGGCAGATGACTACGAGCAGTACTTC

clone size: NA
D gene: TRBD1
J gene: TRBJ2-2
V gene: TRBV5-1
CDR3 protein: CASSLTGGVSELFF
CDR3 DNA: TGCGCCAGCAGCTTGACAGGGGGTGTCTCGGAGCTGTTTTTT

clone size: NA
D gene: TRBD2
J gene: TRBJ2-1
V gene: TRBV6-1
CDR3 protein: CASTLSGGVYNEQFF
CDR3 DNA: TGTGCCAGCACCCTATCGGGGGGGGTATACAATGAGCAGTTCTTC

clone size: NA
D gene: TRBD1
J gene: TRBJ1-1
V gene: TRBV7-8
CDR3 protein: CASSYNRGLNTEAFF
CDR3 DNA: TGTGCCAGCAGCTATAACAGGGGGCTGAACACTGAAGCTTTCTTT